This TCR beta chain was sequenced in a study of beta chain features in type 1 diabetes. A single heparinised draw of approximately 100 mL on average was taken per donor. Stem cell-like memory, regulatory, central memory and naive CD4+ cells were sorted via CD45RO/CCR7/CD25/CD127/CD95/CD27. The germline V gene has CDR1 LNHNV and CDR2 YYDKDF (reference sequence). The ends were cut back, 2 bases at V and 4 bases at J, with 9 bases in the middle. This CDR3 contains 14 residues. Study findings and constraints: In the patient group, naive, central memory and Treg TCRB repertoires seemed more alike than in the healthy donor group. The study notes PCR might favor shorter templates equally in patients and controls.

The whole isolated RNA underwent reverse transcription, so sequencing captured expressed TCRB transcripts. The repertoire was sequenced with immunoSEQ multiplex PCR; TCRdb's copy has only in-frame clones and lacks some. The repertoire holds about 250,000 clones, with roughly 13% as singletons. This clone has just a few counts. What it recognizes is unknown. The receptor was isolated from a woman aged 40-49 years in good health. Material: naive CD4+ T cells from blood. The chain recombines TRBV15 with TRBJ2-1, with a possible D match to TRBD1 (6 bases). The CDR3 sequence is CATSRPQGYNEQFF. DNA of the CDR3: TGTGCCACCAGCAGACCCCAGGGGTACAATGAGCAGTTCTTC.